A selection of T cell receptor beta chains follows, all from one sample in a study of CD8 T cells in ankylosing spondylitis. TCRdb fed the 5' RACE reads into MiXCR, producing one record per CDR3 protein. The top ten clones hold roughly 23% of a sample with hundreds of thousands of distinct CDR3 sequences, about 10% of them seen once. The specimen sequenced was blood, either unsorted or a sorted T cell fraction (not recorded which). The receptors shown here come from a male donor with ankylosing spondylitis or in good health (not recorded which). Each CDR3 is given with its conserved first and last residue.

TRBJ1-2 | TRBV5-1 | CASSLAGVINYGYTF
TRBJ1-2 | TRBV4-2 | CASSQEFLGANYGYTF
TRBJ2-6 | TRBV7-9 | CASSLAGVGANVLTF
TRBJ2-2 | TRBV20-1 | CSAPGDNTGELFF
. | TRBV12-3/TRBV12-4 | CASSFVTQDTQHF
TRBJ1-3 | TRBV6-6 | CASNGLSGNTIYF
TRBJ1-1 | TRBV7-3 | CASSSGDRGRAFF
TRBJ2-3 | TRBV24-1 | CATSDLTGGTDTQYF
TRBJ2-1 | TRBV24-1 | CATSDLGSVGGGNEQFF
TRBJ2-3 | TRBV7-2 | CASSSQGGGVTDTQYF
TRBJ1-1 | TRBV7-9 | CASSYGTGGGEAFF
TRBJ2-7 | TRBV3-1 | CASSQEVQGRYEQYF
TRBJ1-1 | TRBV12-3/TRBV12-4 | CASGYRAGNTEAFF
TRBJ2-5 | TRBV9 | CASSVGGKETQYF
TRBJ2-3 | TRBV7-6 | CASSLAGGGAVDTQYF
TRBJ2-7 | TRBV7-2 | CASGLAGVEQYF
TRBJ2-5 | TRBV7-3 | CASSPQGRQTQYF